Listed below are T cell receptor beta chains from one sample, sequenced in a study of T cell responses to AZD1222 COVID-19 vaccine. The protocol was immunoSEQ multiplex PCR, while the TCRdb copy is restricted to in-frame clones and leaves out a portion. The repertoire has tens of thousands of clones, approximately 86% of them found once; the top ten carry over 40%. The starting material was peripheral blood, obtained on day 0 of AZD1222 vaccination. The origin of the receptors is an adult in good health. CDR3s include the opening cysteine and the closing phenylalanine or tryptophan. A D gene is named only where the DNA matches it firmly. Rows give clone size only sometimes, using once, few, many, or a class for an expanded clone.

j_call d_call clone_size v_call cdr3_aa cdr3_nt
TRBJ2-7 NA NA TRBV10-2 CASSEPGVHEQYF TGCGCCAGCAGTGAGCCGGGGGTCCACGAGCAGTACTTC
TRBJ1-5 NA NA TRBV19 CASTPKRSNQPQHF TGTGCCAGTACCCCCAAGAGAAGCAATCAGCCCCAGCATTTT
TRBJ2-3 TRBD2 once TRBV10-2 CASSGVAGGADTQYF TGCGCCAGCAGTGGGGTAGCGGGAGGGGCAGATACGCAGTATTTT
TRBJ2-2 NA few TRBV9 CASSVALAGTNTGELFF TGTGCCAGCAGCGTAGCCCTGGCGGGGACGAACACCGGGGAGCTGTTTTTT
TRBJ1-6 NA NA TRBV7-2 CASSLERRPSYNSPLHF TGTGCCAGCAGCTTAGAAAGGAGGCCCTCCTATAATTCACCCCTCCACTTT
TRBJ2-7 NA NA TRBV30 CAWSRLAGVRAYEQYF TGTGCCTGGAGCCGACTGGCAGGGGTAAGGGCCTACGAGCAGTACTTC
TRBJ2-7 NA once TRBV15 CATSIQGGTSEQYF TGTGCCACCAGCATACAGGGGGGGACAAGCGAGCAGTACTTC
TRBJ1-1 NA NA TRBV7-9 CASSLGRERGTEAFF TGTGCCAGCAGCTTAGGCAGGGAAAGGGGCACTGAAGCTTTCTTT
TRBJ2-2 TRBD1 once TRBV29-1 CSATRDRDTGELFF TGCAGCGCCACCCGGGACAGGGATACCGGGGAGCTGTTTTTT
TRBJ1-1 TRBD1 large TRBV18 CASSQIGQGWDTEAFF TGTGCCAGCTCACAAATAGGACAGGGTTGGGACACTGAAGCTTTCTTT
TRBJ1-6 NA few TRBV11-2 CASSLDRIHSPLHF TGTGCCAGCAGCTTAGATCGGATTCACTCACCCCTCCACTTT
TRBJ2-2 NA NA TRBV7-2 CASSSELRNTGELFF TGTGCCAGCAGCTCGGAATTACGCAACACCGGGGAGCTGTTTTTT
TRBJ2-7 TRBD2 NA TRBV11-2 CASSWGGTYEQYF TGTGCCAGCAGCTGGGGGGGGACCTACGAGCAGTACTTC
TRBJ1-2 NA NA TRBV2 CASSDWSAHLYTF TGTGCCAGCAGTGATTGGTCAGCCCACCTATACACCTTC
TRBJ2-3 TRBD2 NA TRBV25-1 CASSEPGTSDYTDTQYF TGTGCCAGCAGTGAACCCGGGACTAGCGATTACACAGATACGCAGTATTTT
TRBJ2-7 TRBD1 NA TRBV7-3 CASSSGGSHEQYF TGTGCCAGCAGCTCAGGGGGCTCCCACGAGCAGTACTTC
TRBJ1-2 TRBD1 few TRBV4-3 CASSQDEGAPGYTF TGCGCCAGCAGCCAAGATGAGGGGGCGCCTGGCTACACCTTC
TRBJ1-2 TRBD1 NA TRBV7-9 CASSSVGTTGGSNYGYTF TGTGCCAGCAGTTCCGTAGGGACCACAGGGGGAAGTAACTATGGCTACACCTTC
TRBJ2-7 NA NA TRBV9 CASSLSGRTYEQYF TGTGCCAGCAGCCTTAGCGGCAGAACCTACGAGCAGTACTTC
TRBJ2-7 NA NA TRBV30 CAWSKGAYEQYF TGTGCCTGGAGCAAGGGGGCCTACGAGCAGTACTTC
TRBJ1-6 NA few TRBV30 CAWRRSTGPLHF TGTGCCTGGAGACGGTCCACCGGACCCCTCCACTTT
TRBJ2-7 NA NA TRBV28 CASTSPGVSEQYF TGTGCCAGCACCTCTCCTGGGGTGAGCGAGCAGTACTTC
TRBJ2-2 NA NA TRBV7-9 CASSYNGGGTGELFF TGTGCCAGCAGTTATAACGGGGGAGGAACCGGGGAGCTGTTTTTT
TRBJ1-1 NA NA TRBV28 CASSPRQGVGDTEAFF TGTGCCAGCAGTCCTCGCCAGGGAGTAGGTGACACTGAAGCTTTCTTT
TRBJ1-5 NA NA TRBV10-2 CASSEPGGLGSNQPQHF TGCGCCAGCAGTGAGCCGGGAGGTTTGGGTAGCAATCAGCCCCAGCATTTT
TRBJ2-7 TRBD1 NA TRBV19 CASSGTGGYEQYF TGTGCCAGTAGTGGGACAGGGGGCTACGAGCAGTACTTC
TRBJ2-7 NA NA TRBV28 CASSPGSSYEQYF TGTGCCAGCAGCCCCGGGTCGTCCTACGAGCAGTACTTC
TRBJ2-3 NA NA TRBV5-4 CASSPGGQGTQYF TGTGCCAGCAGCCCCGGGGGTCAGGGTACGCAGTATTTT
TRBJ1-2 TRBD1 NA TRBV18 CASSPASRIYGTGDRGYTF TGTGCCAGCTCACCAGCCTCCCGAATCTACGGGACAGGGGATCGTGGCTACACCTTC
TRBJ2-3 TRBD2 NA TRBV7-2 CASSLGGIGPDTQYF TGTGCCAGCAGCTTGGGGGGGATCGGGCCAGATACGCAGTATTTT
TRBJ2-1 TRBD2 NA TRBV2 CASIQRGGNEQFF TGTGCCAGCATCCAGCGGGGTGGCAATGAGCAGTTCTTC
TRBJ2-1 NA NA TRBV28 CASTLRRDTAKQFF TGTGCCAGCACCTTAAGGCGGGACACAGCGAAGCAGTTCTTC
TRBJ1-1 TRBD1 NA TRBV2 CASTQGQGAVAFF TGTGCCAGCACCCAAGGACAGGGGGCGGTAGCTTTCTTT
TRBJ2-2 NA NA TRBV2 CASSDPPGELFF TGTGCCAGCAGCGATCCTCCCGGGGAGCTGTTTTTT
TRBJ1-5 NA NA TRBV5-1 CASSLDMGGNQPQHF TGCGCCAGCAGCTTGGACATGGGTGGCAATCAGCCCCAGCATTTT
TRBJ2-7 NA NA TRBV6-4 CASTRGNRSGEQYF TGTGCCAGCACCCGAGGCAACCGGAGCGGCGAGCAGTACTTC
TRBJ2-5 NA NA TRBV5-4 CASSLITQETQYF TGTGCCAGCAGCTTGATAACGCAAGAGACCCAGTACTTC